This TCR beta chain was sequenced in a study of T cell changes during pregnancy in multiple sclerosis. Libraries were prepared by immunoSEQ multiplex PCR; TCRdb keeps only in-frame clonotypes and omits some of them. Among tens of thousands of clones listed, approximately 90% were seen once. Germline loops: CDR1 ENHRY, CDR2 SYGVKD. V dropped 6 bases and J dropped 2 bases, with 17 bases sitting between them. The CDR3 spans 15 residues. The TCR was taken from a female donor with multiple sclerosis, enrolled in a pregnancy study. The sequenced sample was CD4+ T cells from peripheral blood mononuclear cells, obtained in the third trimester of pregnancy. The chain has TRBV10-3 and TRBJ2-7; D might be TRBD2 (6 bases). The CDR3 loop reads CAIRPGRGQTYEQYF. CDR3 coding DNA: TGTGCCATCAGACCCGGGAGAGGGCAAACCTACGAGCAGTACTTC.